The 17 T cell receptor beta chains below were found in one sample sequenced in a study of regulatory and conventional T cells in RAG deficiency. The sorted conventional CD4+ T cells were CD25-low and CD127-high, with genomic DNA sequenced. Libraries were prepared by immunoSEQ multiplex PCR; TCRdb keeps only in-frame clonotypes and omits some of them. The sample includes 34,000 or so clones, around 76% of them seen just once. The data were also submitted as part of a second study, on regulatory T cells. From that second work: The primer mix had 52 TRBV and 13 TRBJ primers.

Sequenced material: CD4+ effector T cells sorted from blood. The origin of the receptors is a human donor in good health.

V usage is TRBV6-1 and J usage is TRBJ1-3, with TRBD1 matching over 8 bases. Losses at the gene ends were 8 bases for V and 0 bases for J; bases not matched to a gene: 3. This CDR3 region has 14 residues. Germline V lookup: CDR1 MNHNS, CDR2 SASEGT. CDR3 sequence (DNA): TGTGCCAGCGAGGACAGGGACTCTGGAAACACCATATATTTT. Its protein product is CASEDRDSGNTIYF.

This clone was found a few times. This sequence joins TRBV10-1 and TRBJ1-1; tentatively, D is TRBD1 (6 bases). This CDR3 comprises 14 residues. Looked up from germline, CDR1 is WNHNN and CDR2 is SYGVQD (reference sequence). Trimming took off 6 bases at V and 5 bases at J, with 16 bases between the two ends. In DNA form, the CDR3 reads TGCGCCAGCAGCGAGGAACAGGGTTGGACTGAAGCTTTCTTT. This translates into CASSEEQGWTEAFF.

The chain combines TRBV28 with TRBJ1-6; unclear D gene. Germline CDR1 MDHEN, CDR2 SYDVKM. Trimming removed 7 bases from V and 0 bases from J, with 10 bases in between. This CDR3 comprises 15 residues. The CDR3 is CASMVGSSYNSPLHF. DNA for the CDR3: TGTGCCAGCATGGTGGGGAGCTCCTATAATTCACCCCTCCACTTT.

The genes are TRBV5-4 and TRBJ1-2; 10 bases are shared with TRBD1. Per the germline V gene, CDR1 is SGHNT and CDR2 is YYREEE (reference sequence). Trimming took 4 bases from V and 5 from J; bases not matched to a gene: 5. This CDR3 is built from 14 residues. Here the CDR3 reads CASSAGQGIYGYTF. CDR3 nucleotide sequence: TGTGCCAGCAGCGCGGGACAGGGGATTTATGGCTACACCTTC.

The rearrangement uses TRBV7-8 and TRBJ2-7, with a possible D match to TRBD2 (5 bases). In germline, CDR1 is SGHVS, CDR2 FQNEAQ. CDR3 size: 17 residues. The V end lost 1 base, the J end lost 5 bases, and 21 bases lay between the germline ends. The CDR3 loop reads CASSLVWISGSSDEQYF. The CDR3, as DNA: TGTGCCAGCAGCTTAGTGTGGATTTCGGGGAGTTCGGACGAGCAGTACTTC.

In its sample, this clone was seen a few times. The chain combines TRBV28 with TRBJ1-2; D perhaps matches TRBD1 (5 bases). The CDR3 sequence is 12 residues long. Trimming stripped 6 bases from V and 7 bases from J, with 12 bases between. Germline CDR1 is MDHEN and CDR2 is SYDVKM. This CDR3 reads CASRGRVTGYTF. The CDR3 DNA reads TGTGCCAGCAGGGGGCGAGTGACTGGCTACACCTTC.

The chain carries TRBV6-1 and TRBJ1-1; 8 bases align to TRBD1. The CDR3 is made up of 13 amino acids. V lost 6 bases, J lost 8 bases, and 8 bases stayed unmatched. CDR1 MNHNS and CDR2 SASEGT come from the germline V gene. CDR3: CASSDRGTTEAFF. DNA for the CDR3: TGTGCCAGCAGCGACAGGGGAACGACAGAAGCTTTCTTT.

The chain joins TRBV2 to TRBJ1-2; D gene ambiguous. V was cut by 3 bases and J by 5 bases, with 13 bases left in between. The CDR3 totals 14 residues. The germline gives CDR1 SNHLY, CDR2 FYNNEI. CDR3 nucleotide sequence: TGTGCCAGCAGTGACCCGCAGCTGAAATATGGCTACACCTTC. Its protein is CASSDPQLKYGYTF.

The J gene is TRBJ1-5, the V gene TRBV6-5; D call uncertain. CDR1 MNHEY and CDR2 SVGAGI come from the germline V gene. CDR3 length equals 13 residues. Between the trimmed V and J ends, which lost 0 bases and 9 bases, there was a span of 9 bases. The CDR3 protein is CASSYSNVGPQHF. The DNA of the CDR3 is TGTGCCAGCAGTTACTCGAACGTTGGGCCCCAGCATTTT.

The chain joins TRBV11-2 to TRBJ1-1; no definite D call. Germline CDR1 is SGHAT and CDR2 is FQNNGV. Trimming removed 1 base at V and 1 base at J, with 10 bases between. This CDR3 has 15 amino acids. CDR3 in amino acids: CASSLGAAGNTEAFF. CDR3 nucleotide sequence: TGTGCCAGCAGCTTAGGCGCAGCGGGGAACACTGAAGCTTTCTTT.

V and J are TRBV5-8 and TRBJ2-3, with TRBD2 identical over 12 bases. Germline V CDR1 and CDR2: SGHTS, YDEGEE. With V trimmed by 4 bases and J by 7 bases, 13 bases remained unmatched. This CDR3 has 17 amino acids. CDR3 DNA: TGTGCCAGCAGCACACCCTGGACTAGCGGGATGGGGAATACGCAGTATTTT. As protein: CASSTPWTSGMGNTQYF.

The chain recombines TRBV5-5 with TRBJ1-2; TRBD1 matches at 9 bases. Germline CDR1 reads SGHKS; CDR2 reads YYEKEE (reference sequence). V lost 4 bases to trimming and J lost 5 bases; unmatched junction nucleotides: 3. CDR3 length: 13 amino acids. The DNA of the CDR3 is TGTGCCAGCAGCCTACAGGGGGCTTATGGCTACACCTTC. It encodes CASSLQGAYGYTF. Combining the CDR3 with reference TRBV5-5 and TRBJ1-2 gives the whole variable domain DAGVTQSPTHLIKTRGQQVTLRCSPISGHKSVSWYQQVLGQGPQFIFQYYEKEERGRGNFPDRFSARQFPNYSSELNVNALLLGDSALYLCASSLQGAYGYTFGSGTRLTVV.

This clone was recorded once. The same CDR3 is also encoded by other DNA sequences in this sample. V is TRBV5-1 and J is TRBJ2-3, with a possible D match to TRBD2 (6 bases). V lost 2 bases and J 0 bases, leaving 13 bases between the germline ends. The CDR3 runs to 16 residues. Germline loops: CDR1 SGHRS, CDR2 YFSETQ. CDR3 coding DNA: TGCGCCAGCAGCTTTTGGCGGGGCCGGAGCACAGATACGCAGTATTTT. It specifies CASSFWRGRSTDTQYF.

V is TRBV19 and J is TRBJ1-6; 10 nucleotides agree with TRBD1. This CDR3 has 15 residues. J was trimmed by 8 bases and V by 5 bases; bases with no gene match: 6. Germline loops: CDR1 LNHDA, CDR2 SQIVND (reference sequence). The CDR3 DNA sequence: TGTGCCAGTAGTCCCCTCGGACAGGGGGATTCACCCCTCCACTTT. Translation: CASSPLGQGDSPLHF.

CDR3 region: CASSVEGYQPQHF. The CDR3 DNA sequence: TGTGCCAGCAGCGTAGAGGGGTATCAGCCCCAGCATTTT. This chain uses TRBV9 with TRBJ1-5, with D tentatively TRBD1 (5 bases). Trimming stripped 0 bases from V and 5 bases from J, with 6 bases between. This CDR3 contains 13 residues. Germline loops: CDR1 SGDLS, CDR2 YYNGEE.

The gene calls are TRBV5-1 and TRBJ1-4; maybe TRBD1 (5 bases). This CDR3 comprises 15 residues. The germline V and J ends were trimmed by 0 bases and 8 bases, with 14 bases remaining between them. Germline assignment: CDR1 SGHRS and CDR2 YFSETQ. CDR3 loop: CASSLAGQLGEKLFF. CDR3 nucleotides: TGCGCCAGCAGCTTGGCAGGGCAGTTGGGGGAAAAACTGTTTTTT.

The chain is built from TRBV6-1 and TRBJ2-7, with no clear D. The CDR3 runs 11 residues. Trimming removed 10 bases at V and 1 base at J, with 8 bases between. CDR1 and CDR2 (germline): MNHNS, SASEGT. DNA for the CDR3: TGTGCCACTTCCCCATCCTACGAGCAGTACTTC. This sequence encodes CATSPSYEQYF.